The next 24 T cell receptor beta chains were all read from a single sample in a study of blood T cell repertoires in COVID-19. Produced via immunoSEQ multiplex PCR; TCRdb's table is partial and in-frame only. The table lists 250,000 to 350,000 clones, about 90% of them singletons. The sample consisted of peripheral blood. The receptors shown here come from a man younger than 35 who had recovered from COVID-19.

The genes are TRBV18 and TRBJ1-1; 10 bases agree with TRBD1. The length of the CDR3 is 16 residues. In germline, CDR1 is KGHSH, CDR2 LQKENI. Germline trimming cut 1 base from V and 4 bases from J; bases unmatched to any gene: 6. The CDR3 here is CASSPLETGGLTEAFF. CDR3 coding DNA: TGTGCCAGCTCACCACTGGAGACAGGGGGCCTCACTGAAGCTTTCTTT. Together with reference TRBV18 and TRBJ1-1, the CDR3 gives the full variable domain: NAGVMQNPRHLVRRRGQEARLRCSPMKGHSHVYWYRQLPEEGLKFMVYLQKENIIDESGMPKERFSAEFPKEGPSILRIQQVVRGDSAAYFCASSPLETGGLTEAFFGQGTRLTVV.

In this sample, this clone turned up a few times. The V gene is TRBV29-1, the J gene TRBJ1-2; maybe TRBD1 (6 bases). Germline V gene lookup returns CDR1 SQVTM and CDR2 ANQGSEA. V was shortened by 7 bases and J by 5 bases, with 17 bases between the two germline ends. This CDR3 region has 13 residues. The CDR3 coding sequence is TGCAGCGCCCCAGGGGAGGGGGAGTATGGCTACACCTTC. Translating it yields CSAPGEGEYGYTF.

V gene TRBV30 combines with J gene TRBJ2-7; D is possibly TRBD1 (6 bases). V lost 4 bases and J 5 bases, leaving 27 bases between the germline ends. The CDR3 length is 17 residues. Per germline, CDR1 GTSNPN and CDR2 SVGIG (reference sequence). The CDR3 reads CAWTSFYSTGTYHEQYF. The CDR3 DNA sequence: TGTGCCTGGACCAGCTTTTACTCAACCGGGACATATCACGAGCAGTACTTC.

This chain connects TRBV7-2 to TRBJ2-1; 7 bases are a match to TRBD1. Germline V CDR1 and CDR2: SGHTA, FQGNSA. J gave up 2 bases and V 5 bases, and 6 bases lay outside the gene matches. The CDR3 is 15 amino acids. The CDR3 is CASSPQGRPYNEQFF. DNA of the CDR3: TGTGCCAGCAGCCCACAGGGGAGACCCTACAATGAGCAGTTCTTC.

V is TRBV7-2 and J is TRBJ2-7; TRBD1 matches at 9 bases. V dropped 5 bases and J dropped 2; count of bases not matched to a gene: 7. This CDR3 spans 15 amino acids. Germline values: CDR1 SGHTA, CDR2 FQGNSA. CDR3 bases: TGTGCCAGCAGCCTCGGGACAGGGTCAACCTACGAGCAGTACTTC. Its protein product is CASSLGTGSTYEQYF.

Only one count was recorded for this clone. The V gene is TRBV5-1, the J gene TRBJ2-3; perhaps TRBD2 as D (6 bases). The CDR3 consists of 18 residues. CDR1 and CDR2 (germline): SGHRS, YFSETQ. Trimming took off 6 bases at V and 2 bases at J, with 25 bases between the two ends. This CDR3 reads CASNGGRCWRAPTDTQYF. The CDR3 DNA reads TGCGCCAGCAACGGTGGAAGATGCTGGAGGGCTCCCACAGATACGCAGTATTTT.

This clone was counted a single time. The chain uses TRBV11-2 and TRBJ2-1, with D uncertain. Germline assignment: CDR1 SGHAT and CDR2 FQNNGV. This CDR3 contains 15 residues. Between the trimmed V and J ends, which lost 0 bases and 0 bases, there was a span of 6 bases. CDR3 nucleotides: TGTGCCAGCAGCTTAGAATTGAGCTCCTACAATGAGCAGTTCTTC. It encodes CASSLELSSYNEQFF.

The chain is built from TRBV5-1 and TRBJ2-2, with D maybe TRBD1 (6 bases). Germline CDR1 reads SGHRS; CDR2 reads YFSETQ. V lost 5 bases and J 6 bases, leaving 11 bases between the germline ends. The CDR3 is 13 amino acids. CDR3 residues: CASSVQGPGELFF. The CDR3 DNA follows: TGCGCCAGCAGTGTACAGGGCCCCGGGGAGCTGTTTTTT.

This chain uses TRBV6-1 with TRBJ1-6; no firm D call. Germline V gene lookup returns CDR1 MNHNS and CDR2 SASEGT. The CDR3 consists of 15 residues. V was pared by 1 base and J by 4 bases, with 8 bases between. CDR3 in DNA: TGTGCCAGCAGTGAAGGGCCCGATTATAATTCACCCCTCCACTTT. Its translation: CASSEGPDYNSPLHF.

This clone was counted once. The chain links TRBV6-5 to TRBJ1-5; D remains ambiguous. Deletions cut 10 bases from V and 2 bases from J, with 18 bases between. The CDR3 covers 15 residues. Per the germline V gene, CDR1 is MNHEY and CDR2 is SVGAGI. The CDR3 coding sequence is TGTGCCACCGAAGAATGGGCTTTCGGCAATCAGCCCCAGCATTTT. This encodes CATEEWAFGNQPQHF.

CDR3 amino acids: CAWRGQIMNTEAFF. The CDR3 DNA reads TGTGCCTGGAGAGGACAGATTATGAACACTGAAGCTTTCTTT. The J gene is TRBJ1-1, the V gene TRBV30; possible D gene TRBD1, 6 bases. CDR1 is GTSNPN, CDR2 SVGIG, per germline (reference sequence). The CDR3 length is 14 residues. Deletions cut 3 bases from V and 0 bases from J, with 11 bases between.

Here the CDR3 reads CASTWTGSNTEAFF. The CDR3 DNA follows: TGTGCCAGTACCTGGACAGGATCCAACACTGAAGCTTTCTTT. This sequence joins TRBV19 and TRBJ1-1; TRBD1 aligns across 7 bases. J was trimmed by 2 bases and V by 7 bases; bases with no gene match: 7. The CDR3 extends over 14 amino acids. Per the germline V gene, CDR1 is LNHDA and CDR2 is SQIVND (reference sequence).

The CDR3 spells CASMGTGGRTEAFF. CDR3 nucleotide sequence: TGTGCCAGCATGGGGACAGGGGGTAGGACTGAAGCTTTCTTT. The chain employs TRBV2 and TRBJ1-1; TRBD1 aligns across 11 bases. V lost 7 bases, J lost 5 bases, and 6 bases stayed unmatched. The CDR3 has 14 amino acids. Germline V CDR1 and CDR2: SNHLY, FYNNEI. Using reference TRBV2 and TRBJ1-1 for the parts outside the CDR3, the full variable domain is EPEVTQTPSHQVTQMGQEVILRCVPISNHLYFYWYRQILGQKVEFLVSFYNNEISEKSEIFDDQFSVERPDGSNFTLKIRSTKLEDSAMYFCASMGTGGRTEAFFGQGTRLTVV.

This sequence joins TRBV14 and TRBJ1-2, with 8 bases that match TRBD1. The CDR3 contains 16 residues. Germline V gene lookup returns CDR1 SGHDN and CDR2 FVKESK. Trimming cost V 0 bases and J 2 bases; bases outside gene matches: 5. The CDR3 loop is CASSQDLGDRNYGYTF. DNA of the CDR3: TGTGCCAGCAGCCAAGATCTTGGGGACAGGAACTATGGCTACACCTTC.

The chain has TRBV11-2 and TRBJ2-1; TRBD2 aligns across 8 bases. V trimming: 1 base; J trimming: 4 bases; junction bases outside the gene matches: 9. Germline V gene lookup returns CDR1 SGHAT and CDR2 FQNNGV. The CDR3 has 17 amino acids. The CDR3 DNA sequence: TGTGCCAGCAGCTTAGGCCCCACAGCGGGGGCTTACAATGAGCAGTTCTTC. This codes for CASSLGPTAGAYNEQFF.

The chain uses TRBV6-5 and TRBJ1-2; 9 nucleotides match TRBD1. Germline V gene lookup returns CDR1 MNHEY and CDR2 SVGAGI. The CDR3 loop spans 13 amino acids. Trimming removed 7 bases from V and 1 base from J; junction bases left unmatched: 1. CDR3: CASMDRGNYGYTF. CDR3 DNA sequence: TGTGCCAGCATGGACAGGGGTAACTATGGCTACACCTTC.

This chain connects TRBV18 to TRBJ2-7; 7 bases are a match to TRBD2. Germline trimming cut 6 bases from V and 6 bases from J; bases unmatched to any gene: 14. This CDR3 region has 15 residues. In germline, CDR1 is KGHSH, CDR2 LQKENI. This CDR3 is CASSPGLELGLEQYF. The CDR3 DNA reads TGTGCCAGCTCCCCCGGACTAGAACTCGGGCTCGAGCAGTACTTC.

The genes are TRBV7-3 and TRBJ2-5; possibly TRBD1 for D (6 bases). Germline V gene sequence: CDR1 SGHTA, CDR2 FQGTGA. V was clipped by 4 bases and J by 5 bases, with 14 bases between them. This CDR3 has 14 amino acids. CDR3 sequence: CASSSRGPGETQYF. The CDR3, as DNA: TGTGCCAGCAGCTCCAGGGGCCCAGGGGAGACCCAGTACTTC.

The table lists this clone with many counts. This chain joins TRBV4-1 and TRBJ2-7; the match to TRBD2 covers 10 bases. This CDR3 is built from 15 residues. V trimming: 0 bases; J trimming: 6 bases; junction bases outside the gene matches: 5. Germline V lookup: CDR1 MGHRA, CDR2 YSYEKL. In DNA, the CDR3 is TGCGCCAGCAGCCAAGACCCTAGCGGGAGTTCCGAGCAGTACTTC. The encoded protein is CASSQDPSGSSEQYF.

The rearrangement links TRBV21-1 to TRBJ1-1; the table names TRBD1, a call not compared with the DNA. TRBV21-1 is an annotated pseudogene. This CDR3 is 17 amino acids long. The DNA of the CDR3 is TGTGCCAGCAGCAAAGAAGGGACAGGGGTTGGATGCACTGAAGCTTTCTTT. Its protein is CASSKEGTGVGCTEAFF.

This chain joins TRBV7-8 and TRBJ1-3; 10 bases are a match to TRBD1. J was trimmed by 3 bases and V by 1 base; bases with no gene match: 15. CDR1 SGHVS and CDR2 FQNEAQ come from the germline V gene. The CDR3 totals 20 residues. CDR3 DNA: TGTGCCAGCAGCTTAGTTCCGGGACAGGGGCATACGGAGCTTGGAAACACCATATATTTT. Its protein is CASSLVPGQGHTELGNTIYF.

The chain couples TRBV3-1 (or the pseudogene TRBV3-2) to TRBJ2-2, with TRBD1 as a possible D gene (6 bases). Germline CDR1 and CDR2: LGHDT and YNNKEL (reference sequence). The CDR3 extends over 12 amino acids. Trimming shortened V by 2 bases and J by 11 bases, and 9 bases separated the two germline ends. The CDR3 coding sequence is TGTGCCAGCAGCCAAAGTGGGGGCGAGCTGTTTTTT. Its translation: CASSQSGGELFF.

The V call is TRBV11-1, the J call TRBJ1-3; no clear D. The germline V gene encodes CDR1 SGHAT and CDR2 FQDESV (reference sequence). Trimming took off 4 bases at V and 4 bases at J, with 8 bases between the two ends. The CDR3 sequence is 13 residues long. The CDR3 is CASSSHVGNTIYF. Written as DNA, the CDR3 is TGTGCCAGCAGCTCACACGTAGGAAACACCATATATTTT. Full variable domain (remainder filled in from reference TRBV11-1 and TRBJ1-3): EAEVAQSPRYKITEKSQAVAFWCDPISGHATLYWYRQILGQGPELLVQFQDESVVDDSQLPKDRFSAERLKGVDSTLKIQPAELGDSAMYLCASSSHVGNTIYFGEGSWLTVV.

The chain carries TRBV19 and TRBJ2-7; TRBD2 might be the D (6 bases). Germline V gene data show CDR1 as LNHDA and CDR2 as SQIVND (reference sequence). The germline V and J ends were trimmed by 6 bases and 2 bases, with 17 bases remaining between them. This CDR3 region has 15 residues. In DNA form, the CDR3 reads TGTGCCAGTAGAAAGACGGGGGTCACAGCCTACGAGCAGTACTTC. It codes for CASRKTGVTAYEQYF.